These 16 T cell receptor beta chains originate from one sample sequenced in a study of T-cell reconstitution after alpha-beta-depleted transplantation in children. It was with unique molecular identifiers that the TCRbeta library was prepared. Each CDR3 protein gets one entry after TCRdb re-called the PCR reads with MiXCR. Of 170,000 or so distinct CDR3 sequences in the sample, approximately 6.6% were seen once. This specimen consisted of PBMCs from the stem cell graft donor, obtained from the stem cell graft. These TCRs come from a human donor who donated a stem cell graft to a child with Wiskott-Aldrich syndrome.

This clonotype was recorded many times. The rearrangement uses TRBV5-1 and TRBJ2-1, with 7 nucleotides matching TRBD2. The germline CDR1 and CDR2 sequences are SGHRS and YFSETQ. Unmatched junction bases numbered 6, after V lost 4 bases and J lost 5 bases. The length of the CDR3 is 14 residues. This CDR3 is CASSVRAGDNEQFF. The CDR3 DNA reads as TGCGCCAGCAGCGTGAGGGCGGGGGACAATGAGCAGTTCTTC.

The sample holds many counts of this clonotype. The CDR3 bases are TGCGCCAGCAGCTTGGACGGGACAGGTTCACCCCTCCACTTT. Translation: CASSLDGTGSPLHF. The J gene is TRBJ1-6, the V gene TRBV5-1, with TRBD1 matching 8 bases. Germline V gives CDR1 SGHRS, CDR2 YFSETQ. The CDR3 length is 14 residues. J gave up 9 bases and V 0 bases, and 2 bases lay outside the gene matches.

This clonotype was recorded a few times. The chain couples TRBV14 to TRBJ2-7, with TRBD1 matching 9 bases. The CDR3 is 14 amino acids. The J segment lost 2 bases and the V segment lost 1 base, leaving 0 bases of the junction unmatched. CDR1 and CDR2 (germline): SGHDN, FVKESK. This CDR3 is CASSQGTGAYEQYF. The CDR3 bases are TGTGCCAGCAGCCAAGGGACAGGGGCCTACGAGCAGTACTTC. Full variable domain (rest looked up from reference TRBV14 and TRBJ2-7): EAGVTQFPSHSVIEKGQTVTLRCDPISGHDNLYWYRRVMGKEIKFLLHFVKESKQDESGMPNNRFLAERTGGTYSTLKVQPAELEDSGVYFCASSQGTGAYEQYFGPGTRLTVT.

This clonotype was observed at least ten times. The V and J genes are TRBV25-1 and TRBJ2-7; possibly TRBD2 for D (5 bases). Trimming took off 4 bases at V and 2 bases at J, with 12 bases between the two ends. CDR1 is MGHDK, CDR2 SYGVNS, per germline. This CDR3 is 14 amino acids long. The CDR3 region is CASSGWESPYEQYF. The CDR3 DNA follows: TGTGCCAGCAGTGGGTGGGAGAGTCCCTACGAGCAGTACTTC.

There are many counts of this clonotype. This chain uses TRBV20-1 with TRBJ2-2; D possibly corresponds to TRBD2 (5 bases). Germline V lookup: CDR1 DFQATT, CDR2 SNEGSKA (reference sequence). Trimming cost V 3 bases and J 1 base, with 9 bases left between them. CDR3 length: 14 amino acids. The CDR3 sequence: CSASRRVNTGELFF. The CDR3 DNA reads TGCAGTGCTAGCCGGCGGGTGAACACCGGGGAGCTGTTTTTT.

This clonotype occurred many times. The chain links TRBV7-2 to TRBJ2-3, with no clear D. V shed 5 bases and J shed 4 bases, with 7 bases lying between them. CDR3 size: 12 residues. CDR1 is SGHTA and CDR2 is FQGNSA in the germline V gene. The CDR3: CASSPTADTQYF. The CDR3 region has the DNA TGTGCCAGCAGCCCGACGGCAGATACGCAGTATTTT.

This clonotype was counted many times. This chain uses TRBV5-1 with TRBJ2-2; maybe TRBD2 (5 bases). Germline values: CDR1 SGHRS, CDR2 YFSETQ. V was clipped by 2 bases and J by 4 bases, with 9 bases between them. The CDR3 is 14 amino acids. CDR3 in DNA: TGCGCCAGCAGCTTCGAGGGAACCACCGGGGAGCTGTTTTTT. This codes for CASSFEGTTGELFF.

This clonotype occurred many times. The chain joins TRBV20-1 to TRBJ1-4, with D tentatively TRBD1 (6 bases). Germline-derived CDR1 and CDR2 are DFQATT and SNEGSKA (reference sequence). V dropped 5 bases and J dropped 5 bases, with 12 bases sitting between them. This CDR3 contains 13 residues. The CDR3 loop is CSAQDSGNEKLFF. For the CDR3, the DNA is TGCAGTGCTCAGGACAGCGGAAATGAAAAACTGTTTTTT.

Ten or more counts support this clonotype. CDR3 region: CASSGPGTGVNTEAFF. The DNA for the CDR3 is TGTGCCAGCAGTGGTCCCGGGACAGGGGTGAACACTGAAGCTTTCTTT. This sequence joins TRBV25-1 and TRBJ1-1, with 10 bases fitting TRBD1. This CDR3 has 16 amino acids. J was trimmed by 0 bases and V by 4 bases; bases with no gene match: 5. CDR1 and CDR2 from the germline V gene are MGHDK and SYGVNS.

The rearrangement links TRBV19 to TRBJ1-5; 10 bases are a match to TRBD1. Germline values: CDR1 LNHDA, CDR2 SQIVND (reference sequence). This CDR3 region has 16 residues. Trimming removed 4 bases from V and 4 bases from J; junction bases left unmatched: 7. CDR3 residues: CASSTTGGGSNQPQHF. The CDR3 DNA reads as TGTGCCAGTAGTACGACAGGGGGCGGATCGAATCAGCCCCAGCATTTT.

The sample holds many counts of this clonotype. The genes are TRBV5-1 and TRBJ2-2; 12 nucleotides align to TRBD2. The CDR3 sequence is 16 residues long. Germline trimming cut 0 bases from V and 6 bases from J; bases unmatched to any gene: 3. Germline assignment: CDR1 SGHRS and CDR2 YFSETQ. The CDR3 sequence: CASSLGLAGVSGELFF. In DNA form, the CDR3 reads TGCGCCAGCAGCTTGGGACTAGCGGGAGTTTCCGGGGAGCTGTTTTTT.

At least ten counts were recorded for this clonotype. The chain links TRBV5-4 to TRBJ2-1, with 7 bases lining up with TRBD1. With V trimmed by 4 bases and J by 7 bases, 14 bases remained unmatched. Germline V gene data show CDR1 as SGHNT and CDR2 as YYREEE (reference sequence). CDR3 size: 16 residues. The DNA of the CDR3 is TGTGCCAGCAGCCTAAAACAGGGGAACTACATGAATGAGCAGTTCTTC. It specifies CASSLKQGNYMNEQFF.

Many counts were recorded for this clonotype. This chain links TRBV29-1 with TRBJ2-2, with 8 bases aligning to TRBD1. The length of the CDR3 is 14 residues. Trimming removed 7 bases from V and 7 bases from J; junction bases left unmatched: 11. Germline-derived CDR1 and CDR2 are SQVTM and ANQGSEA. CDR3 in DNA: TGCAGCGCTGCACTGACAGGGGATAGCGGGGAGCTGTTTTTT. Translation gives CSAALTGDSGELFF.

This clonotype has at least ten counts. The chain employs TRBV5-1 and TRBJ2-1; TRBD2 agrees at 12 bases. The CDR3 spans 18 residues. Germline assignment: CDR1 SGHRS and CDR2 YFSETQ. V lost 3 bases and J lost 2; bases outside the gene matches: 9. The CDR3 DNA reads as TGCGCCAGCAGCTCTCTTGGACTAGCGGGAAGGGCCTACAATGAGCAGTTCTTC. Translated: CASSSLGLAGRAYNEQFF.

This clonotype was seen more than once but under ten times. The chain joins TRBV20-1 to TRBJ2-7, with TRBD2 matching 11 bases. This CDR3 contains 13 residues. The V and J ends lost 5 bases and 4 bases, in that order; junction bases with no gene match: 4. CDR1 DFQATT and CDR2 SNEGSKA come from the germline V gene (reference sequence). CDR3 in DNA: TGCAGTGCTGAACTAGCGGGGGTGTACGAGCAGTACTTC. Amino acids: CSAELAGVYEQYF.

This clonotype was seen repeatedly, ten times or more. J is TRBJ2-3 and V is TRBV12-3 or TRBV12-4; 7 positions match TRBD1. CDR3 length equals 14 residues. Trimming cost V 7 bases and J 0 bases; bases outside gene matches: 4. The CDR3 protein is CASNRGPSTDTQYF. The CDR3 DNA follows: TGTGCCAGCAACAGGGGCCCTAGCACAGATACGCAGTATTTT.